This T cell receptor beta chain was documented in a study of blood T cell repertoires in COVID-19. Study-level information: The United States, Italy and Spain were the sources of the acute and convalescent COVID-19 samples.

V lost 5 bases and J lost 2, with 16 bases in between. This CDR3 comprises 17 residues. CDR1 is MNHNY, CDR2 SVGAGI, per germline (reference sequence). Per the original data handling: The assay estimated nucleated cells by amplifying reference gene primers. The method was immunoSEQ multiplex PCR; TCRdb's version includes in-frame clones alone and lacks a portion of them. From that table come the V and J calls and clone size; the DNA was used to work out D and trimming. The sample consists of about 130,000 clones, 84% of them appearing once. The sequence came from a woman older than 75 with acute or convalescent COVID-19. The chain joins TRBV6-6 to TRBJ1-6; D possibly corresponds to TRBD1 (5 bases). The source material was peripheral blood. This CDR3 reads CASSPRQWQTYNSPLHF. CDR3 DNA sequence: TGTGCCAGCAGTCCCAGACAGTGGCAGACCTATAATTCACCCCTCCACTTT.